This T cell receptor (beta chain) was recovered during a study of cytomegalovirus exposure and HLA in healthy donors. Using immunoSEQ multiplex PCR, the repertoire was profiled, and TCRdb retains in-frame clones only, with some absent. The repertoire holds tens of thousands of clones, with 85% to 95% as singletons. Note on this clone: Antigen unknown.

The donors belonged to the roughly 120-subject validation cohort, separate from the 666-subject first cohort. Unmatched junction bases numbered 5, after V lost 5 bases and J lost 3 bases. This CDR3 is built from 16 residues. Germline V gene lookup returns CDR1 SGHAT and CDR2 FQNNGV. Study-level points and caveats: Researchers catalogued about 160 TCR beta chains as cytomegalovirus-associated.

V and J are TRBV11-2 and TRBJ2-2; 11 nucleotides match TRBD2. The sequencing sample was made of PBMCs. The source is a woman in her twenties or thirties in good health and CMV-seropositive. CDR3 region: CASSRGTSGYTGELFF. CDR3 DNA sequence: TGTGCCAGCAGCCGCGGGACTAGCGGATACACCGGGGAGCTGTTTTTT.